The rows below give T cell receptor beta chains drawn from one sample of a study of T cells after yellow fever vaccination. TCRdb re-analysed the 5' RACE reads in MiXCR, keeping a single row per CDR3 protein. Here the sample spans just under 600,000 distinct CDR3 sequences, roughly 14% being singletons. Here the sequenced sample was PBMCs, taken on the day of the yellow fever booster vaccination. These receptors all come from a man in his thirties or forties who received the YFV17D yellow fever vaccine. Both conserved end residues are part of each CDR3. Each record gives: D gene, clone size, V gene, J gene, CDR3 DNA, CDR3 protein. D genes are given only for firm matches. Some rows mark clone size as missing; the rest say once, few, many or name a class of expanded clone.

D: TRBD2
size: .
V: TRBV13
J: TRBJ2-2
DNA: TGTGCCAGCAGGACTAGCCCGAACACCGGGGAGCTGTTTTTT
CDR3: CASRTSPNTGELFF

D: .
size: few
V: TRBV5-6
J: TRBJ2-1
DNA: TGTGCCAGCAGCCGTAAGGGCGCCTACAATGAGCAGTTCTTC
CDR3: CASSRKGAYNEQFF

D: .
size: few
V: TRBV20-1
J: TRBJ1-1
DNA: TGCAGTGCTAGAGCTTCTGATGGGGGGCAGCCTGAAGCTTTCTTT
CDR3: CSARASDGGQPEAFF

D: TRBD1
size: .
V: TRBV9
J: TRBJ2-2
DNA: TGTGCCAGCAGAGGGGGCACTTTGGCCGGGGAGCTGTTTTTT
CDR3: CASRGGTLAGELFF

D: .
size: few
V: TRBV9
J: TRBJ2-7
DNA: TGTGCCAGCAGCGTAGATAGCGCTGGGTTGTACGAGCAGTACTTC
CDR3: CASSVDSAGLYEQYF

D: .
size: .
V: TRBV19
J: TRBJ1-5
DNA: TGTGCCAGTAGTCCCCGTGGGCCGAATCAGCCCCAGCATTTT
CDR3: CASSPRGPNQPQHF

D: .
size: .
V: TRBV6-2/TRBV6-3
J: TRBJ2-1
DNA: TGTGCCAGCAGTTACTATGGCTACAATGAGCAGTTCTTC
CDR3: CASSYYGYNEQFF

D: TRBD2
size: .
V: TRBV12-3/TRBV12-4
J: TRBJ2-1
DNA: TGTGCCAGCAGCATGAGTGAGGGACTAGCGGGAGGGCCTCTTAATCACGAGCAGTTCTTC
CDR3: CASSMSEGLAGGPLNHEQFF

D: .
size: .
V: TRBV11-2
J: TRBJ2-1
DNA: TGTGCCAGCAGCTTAGAACCGGTGGGCAATGAGCAGTTCTTC
CDR3: CASSLEPVGNEQFF

D: TRBD2
size: .
V: TRBV25-1
J: TRBJ2-7
DNA: TGTGCCAGCGTGTCGACTAGCGTTACGCCCTACGAGCAGTACTTC
CDR3: CASVSTSVTPYEQYF

D: TRBD1
size: .
V: TRBV7-2
J: TRBJ1-1
DNA: TGTGCCAGCAGCAGACGACAGGGTGGGGGGACTGAAGCTTTCTTT
CDR3: CASSRRQGGGTEAFF

D: TRBD1
size: few
V: TRBV25-1
J: TRBJ1-4
DNA: TGTGCCAGCAGACAAACGGGACAGTCCGAAAAACTGTTTTTT
CDR3: CASRQTGQSEKLFF

D: .
size: .
V: TRBV30
J: TRBJ2-7
DNA: TGTGCCTGGAGTGCGGTAAACGAGCAGTACTTC
CDR3: CAWSAVNEQYF

D: TRBD2
size: .
V: TRBV20-1
J: TRBJ2-3
DNA: TGCAGTGCTTCTCTAAGCGGGAGTCATGGCGGGGCGCAGTATTTT
CDR3: CSASLSGSHGGAQYF

D: .
size: .
V: TRBV20-1
J: TRBJ2-7
DNA: TGCAGTGCTAGAGCCGGGTTTTCCTACGAGCAGTACTTC
CDR3: CSARAGFSYEQYF

D: TRBD1
size: .
V: TRBV19
J: TRBJ1-2
DNA: TGTGCCAGTAGCGATCCAGGGGGGGCTAGCTATGGCTACACCTTC
CDR3: CASSDPGGASYGYTF

D: .
size: few
V: TRBV14
J: TRBJ2-1
DNA: TGTGCCAGCAGCCCCATGAGTGGAGTTAAGCAGTTCTTC
CDR3: CASSPMSGVKQFF

D: TRBD2
size: few
V: TRBV12-3/TRBV12-4
J: TRBJ2-1
DNA: TGTGCCAGCAGTTTAGCCCTCGGAACTAGCGGGAGTAAGACGAATGAGCAGTTCTTC
CDR3: CASSLALGTSGSKTNEQFF

D: .
size: few
V: TRBV18
J: TRBJ2-6
DNA: TGTGCCAGCTCACCACAGGCTCTCTCTGGGGCCAACGTCCTGACTTTC
CDR3: CASSPQALSGANVLTF

D: .
size: few
V: TRBV5-1
J: TRBJ2-5
DNA: TGCGCCAGCAGCTTGGCTCCACAAGGGGCTGCAGAGACCCAGTACTTC
CDR3: CASSLAPQGAAETQYF

D: TRBD2
size: .
V: TRBV20-1
J: TRBJ2-1
DNA: TGCAGTGCCGCCTCCGGGACTAGCTATTCTTATGAGCAGTTCTTC
CDR3: CSAASGTSYSYEQFF

D: .
size: .
V: TRBV10-1
J: TRBJ2-7
DNA: TGCGCCAGCATATTAACAACCGGGGGCTACGAGCAGTACTTC
CDR3: CASILTTGGYEQYF

D: TRBD1
size: .
V: TRBV4-3
J: TRBJ1-2
DNA: TGCGCCAGCAGCCAAGAGACAGACAGGGGTTATGGCTACACCTTC
CDR3: CASSQETDRGYGYTF

D: .
size: few
V: TRBV7-2
J: TRBJ1-6
DNA: TGTGCCAGCAGCTTAAGGGCTTCCTATAATTCACCCCTCCACTTT
CDR3: CASSLRASYNSPLHF

D: .
size: .
V: TRBV11-2
J: TRBJ2-3
DNA: TGTGCCAGCAGCTTCTGGGTGAGCACAGATACGCAGTATTTT
CDR3: CASSFWVSTDTQYF

D: TRBD1
size: many
V: TRBV7-8
J: TRBJ1-2
DNA: TGTGCCAGCAGCCCAGGGGGCTTCTATGGCTACACCTTC
CDR3: CASSPGGFYGYTF

D: .
size: many
V: TRBV5-4
J: TRBJ2-1
DNA: TGTGCCAGCAGCCAAACAGGGAGCTCCTACAATGAGCAGTTCTTC
CDR3: CASSQTGSSYNEQFF

D: TRBD2
size: few
V: TRBV5-1
J: TRBJ2-7
DNA: TGCGCCCTCCTGGGGGGGAGCTCCTACGAGCAGTACTTC
CDR3: CALLGGSSYEQYF

D: .
size: .
V: TRBV20-1
J: TRBJ2-5
DNA: TGCAGTGCTATATTGGGGGGTCTATTGGAGACCCAGTACTTC
CDR3: CSAILGGLLETQYF

D: TRBD2
size: few
V: TRBV6-2/TRBV6-3
J: TRBJ2-1
DNA: TGTGCCAGCAGTATCACTGGCGGGAGTAGGAATGAGCAGTTCTTC
CDR3: CASSITGGSRNEQFF

D: TRBD1
size: few
V: TRBV23-1
J: TRBJ2-3
DNA: TGCGCCAGCAGTCATCAACAGGGGTTGGTTTGCACAGATACGCAGTATTTT
CDR3: CASSHQQGLVCTDTQYF

D: .
size: many
V: TRBV9
J: TRBJ1-2
DNA: TGTGCCAGCAGCGTAGATGGCTATGGCTACACCTTC
CDR3: CASSVDGYGYTF

D: .
size: .
V: TRBV11-2
J: TRBJ2-5
DNA: TGTGCCAGCAGCCCCGACGTTCCGGGGCGGGAGACCCAGTACTTC
CDR3: CASSPDVPGRETQYF

D: TRBD2
size: few
V: TRBV12-3/TRBV12-4
J: TRBJ2-1
DNA: TGTGCCAGCAGTTTTTTAGCGGGAGTGGGATACAATGAGCAGTTCTTC
CDR3: CASSFLAGVGYNEQFF

D: .
size: few
V: TRBV20-1
J: TRBJ1-2
DNA: TGCAGTGCTACTGGACAGCCCCAGGACACCTTC
CDR3: CSATGQPQDTF

D: TRBD2
size: few
V: TRBV5-6
J: TRBJ2-7
DNA: TGTGCCAGCAGCACGACTAGCTCTCGGGAGCAGTACTTC
CDR3: CASSTTSSREQYF

D: TRBD2
size: .
V: TRBV12-3/TRBV12-4
J: TRBJ2-4
DNA: TGTGCCAGCAGTTTAGGCGGGGGGGGGCAAAACATTCAGTACTTC
CDR3: CASSLGGGGQNIQYF

D: .
size: few
V: TRBV27
J: TRBJ2-6
DNA: TGTGCCAGCAGTTCCATCCAAGGGTTTGGGGCCAACGTCCTGACTTTC
CDR3: CASSSIQGFGANVLTF

D: .
size: few
V: TRBV4-3
J: TRBJ2-7
DNA: TGCGCCAGCAGCCAAGATCTCGCGAACTACTACGAGCAGTACTTC
CDR3: CASSQDLANYYEQYF

D: TRBD1
size: .
V: TRBV29-1
J: TRBJ2-2
DNA: TGCAGCGTTTTCTCTGGGGTACAGGGGGCGAGCACCGGGGAGCTGTTTTTT
CDR3: CSVFSGVQGASTGELFF

D: .
size: .
V: TRBV7-2
J: TRBJ2-2
DNA: TGTGCCAGCAGCTTAGCGGGGATGAACATCGGGGAGCTGTTTTTT
CDR3: CASSLAGMNIGELFF

D: .
size: .
V: TRBV20-1
J: TRBJ2-1
DNA: TGCAGTGCTCTATACCGACAGGACAATGAGCAGTTCTTC
CDR3: CSALYRQDNEQFF

D: .
size: .
V: TRBV12-3/TRBV12-4
J: TRBJ2-3
DNA: TGTGCCAGCAGTGCTAGCTTGGGGACAGATACGCAGTATTTT
CDR3: CASSASLGTDTQYF

D: .
size: .
V: TRBV7-9
J: TRBJ2-5
DNA: TGTGCCAGCAGCCAGGTGTGGGGATACCAAGAGACCCAGTACTTC
CDR3: CASSQVWGYQETQYF

D: TRBD2
size: many
V: TRBV7-9
J: TRBJ2-1
DNA: TGTGCCAGCAGCGACACTAGCGAGGTGGGGCAGTTCTTC
CDR3: CASSDTSEVGQFF

D: TRBD2
size: .
V: TRBV20-1
J: TRBJ2-7
DNA: TGCAGTGCTAAGCGGGAGGGCGGCTACGAGCAGTACTTC
CDR3: CSAKREGGYEQYF

D: .
size: few
V: TRBV5-1
J: TRBJ2-7
DNA: TGCGCCAGCAGCCTACGATCTGGGGAGCAGTACTTC
CDR3: CASSLRSGEQYF

D: TRBD1
size: .
V: TRBV11-2
J: TRBJ2-7
DNA: TGTGCCAGCAGCAACCGGGACAGCCCCTACGAGCAGTACTTC
CDR3: CASSNRDSPYEQYF

D: .
size: few
V: TRBV19
J: TRBJ1-2
DNA: TGTGCCAGTAGTGAGACAGGCGGAGGTCATTATGGCTACACCTTC
CDR3: CASSETGGGHYGYTF

D: TRBD1
size: .
V: TRBV28
J: TRBJ1-6
DNA: TGTGCCAGCAGCCGGGGACAGCCAAATAATTCACCCCTCCACTTT
CDR3: CASSRGQPNNSPLHF